The 15 T cell receptor beta chains given below trace back to one sample, sequenced in a study of blood T cells in healthy people across ages. A second PCR of 7 to 11 cycles used a sample-barcoded 5' primer and a J-beta primer mix. TCRdb processed the 5' RACE reads anew with MiXCR; each CDR3 protein has one entry. The top ten hold 20% to 25% of the sample, which has around 1,900,000 distinct CDR3 sequences, 30% to 40% seen once. The sequenced material came from blood. These TCRs come from a human donor in good health.

The J gene is TRBJ2-1, the V gene TRBV6-5, with D perhaps TRBD1 (7 bases). Germline values: CDR1 MNHEY, CDR2 SVGAGI. Trimming shortened V by 10 bases and J by 10 bases, and 17 bases separated the two germline ends. This CDR3 spans 12 amino acids. The CDR3, as DNA: TGTGCCACCAGAACGGGGGACAGCGAGCAGTTCTTC. Its protein is CATRTGDSEQFF.

The chain employs TRBV12-3 or TRBV12-4 and TRBJ1-2, with TRBD1 matching 12 bases. This CDR3 contains 16 residues. With 2 bases clipped from V and 6 bases from J, the junction kept 7 bases outside the gene matches. CDR3 DNA sequence: TGTGCCAGCAGTTTATATTCGGGACAGGGGGCGGATGGCTACACCTTC. Translated: CASSLYSGQGADGYTF.

The rearrangement joins TRBV9 to TRBJ1-1, with D maybe TRBD1 (5 bases). There are 14 residues in the CDR3. Per the germline V gene, CDR1 is SGDLS and CDR2 is YYNGEE. V gave up 0 bases and J gave up 4 bases, with 10 bases separating them. CDR3 DNA sequence: TGTGCCAGCAGCGTAGCGATTGGGGGCACTGAAGCTTTCTTT. Residues: CASSVAIGGTEAFF.

This clonotype was counted at least ten times. The chain employs TRBV6-5 and TRBJ2-7; D unresolved. Trimming pared 0 bases from V and 2 bases from J, leaving 5 bases between. Germline CDR1 is MNHEY and CDR2 is SVGAGI. CDR3 length: 13 amino acids. CDR3 amino acids: CASSYSGTYEQYF. The CDR3 bases are TGTGCCAGCAGTTACTCGGGAACCTACGAGCAGTACTTC.

The chain couples TRBV4-1 to TRBJ1-2, with 8 bases matching TRBD1. Trimming cost V 2 bases and J 4 bases; bases outside gene matches: 12. Germline V gene lookup returns CDR1 MGHRA and CDR2 YSYEKL. This CDR3 is 17 amino acids long. The CDR3 here is CASSQPFETGTGYGYTF. The DNA for the CDR3 is TGCGCCAGCAGCCAACCGTTCGAAACCGGGACAGGCTATGGCTACACCTTC.

This clonotype turned up a few times. The rearrangement uses TRBV9 and TRBJ2-5; D may match TRBD1 or TRBD2 (6 bases each). Germline CDR1 reads SGDLS; CDR2 reads YYNGEE. The CDR3 sequence is 15 residues long. Trimming pared 3 bases from V and 6 bases from J, leaving 18 bases between. CDR3 nucleotide sequence: TGTGCCAGCAGCGGCCCCGACGGGGGCGGGAAGACCCAGTACTTC. Protein sequence: CASSGPDGGGKTQYF.

This sequence joins TRBV4-1 and TRBJ1-6, with D perhaps TRBD1 (6 bases). The CDR3 extends over 15 amino acids. Germline CDR1 is MGHRA and CDR2 is YSYEKL. V was cut by 1 base and J by 7 bases, with 11 bases left in between. This chain's CDR3 is CASSQVRGWNSPLHF. The DNA for the CDR3 is TGCGCCAGCAGCCAAGTCAGGGGTTGGAATTCACCCCTCCACTTT.

This clonotype has a handful of counts. The V gene is TRBV29-1, the J gene TRBJ2-7; perhaps TRBD1 as D (7 bases). Trimming pared 4 bases from V and 5 bases from J, leaving 12 bases between. Germline assignment: CDR1 SQVTM and CDR2 ANQGSEA. CDR3 length equals 12 residues. CDR3: CSVAGRGDEQYF. Written as DNA, the CDR3 is TGCAGCGTTGCCGGCAGGGGGGACGAGCAGTACTTC.

This clonotype was seen a handful of times. The chain employs TRBV28 and TRBJ1-2; D not resolved. CDR1 is MDHEN, CDR2 SYDVKM, per germline. The CDR3 has 11 amino acids. The germline V and J ends were trimmed by 2 bases and 10 bases, with 8 bases remaining between them. Here the CDR3 reads CASSLNRDYTF. The CDR3 DNA reads TGTGCCAGCAGTTTAAACCGCGACTACACCTTC.

The chain links TRBV24-1 to TRBJ1-5, with D maybe TRBD1 (6 bases). V was shortened by 2 bases and J by 1 base, with 17 bases between the two germline ends. The CDR3 totals 18 residues. The V gene's germline CDR1 is KGHDR and CDR2 SFDVKD. CDR3 in amino acids: CATSDSKWGALSNQPQHF. Here the CDR3 DNA reads TGTGCCACCAGTGATTCCAAATGGGGGGCCCTAAGCAATCAGCCCCAGCATTTT.

This rearrangement joins TRBV20-1 to TRBJ1-2; D is undetermined. This CDR3 is 13 amino acids long. Germline CDR1 reads DFQATT; CDR2 reads SNEGSKA (reference sequence). Trimming cost V 0 bases and J 0 bases, with 5 bases left between them. DNA for the CDR3: TGCAGTGCTAGAGAGGGATCTAACTATGGCTACACCTTC. It encodes CSAREGSNYGYTF.

To note about this clonotype: This likely stems from a read error, as it lies one base from a far larger clone. The chain joins TRBV7-8 to TRBJ2-1, with D perhaps TRBD2 (5 bases). V lost 3 bases and J lost 13, with 13 bases in between. This CDR3 is 12 amino acids long. Germline CDR1 is SGHVS and CDR2 is FQNEAQ. CDR3 protein: CASSFLGETQFF. DNA for the CDR3: TGTGCCAGCAGCTTCCTTGGGGAGACCCAGTTCTTC.

This clonotype showed up many times. The V and J genes are TRBV20-1 and TRBJ2-1; 9 bases match TRBD2. V lost 2 bases, J lost 8 bases, and 19 bases stayed unmatched. Germline CDR1 reads DFQATT; CDR2 reads SNEGSKA (reference sequence). The CDR3 has 18 residues. CDR3: CSARPNGPSSGAWHEQFF. CDR3 sequence (DNA): TGCAGTGCTAGACCCAACGGTCCCTCTAGCGGGGCCTGGCATGAGCAGTTCTTC.

The chain is built from TRBV12-5 and TRBJ1-1, with no clear D. Germline CDR1 LGHNT, CDR2 FRNRAP. The CDR3 contains 16 residues. Trimming removed 0 bases at V and 7 bases at J, with 18 bases between. DNA of the CDR3: TGTGCTAGTGGTTTGGTACTTTTAGAGGGTGCCGGTGAAGCTTTCTTT. Amino acids: CASGLVLLEGAGEAFF.

This chain uses TRBV9 with TRBJ2-3, with a weak D call TRBD1 (7 bases). Trimming pared 0 bases from V and 2 bases from J, leaving 13 bases between. CDR3 length: 16 amino acids. Germline-derived CDR1 and CDR2 are SGDLS and YYNGEE. This CDR3 reads CASSVAEGAHTDTQYF. CDR3 in DNA: TGTGCCAGCAGCGTAGCGGAGGGGGCGCACACAGATACGCAGTATTTT.